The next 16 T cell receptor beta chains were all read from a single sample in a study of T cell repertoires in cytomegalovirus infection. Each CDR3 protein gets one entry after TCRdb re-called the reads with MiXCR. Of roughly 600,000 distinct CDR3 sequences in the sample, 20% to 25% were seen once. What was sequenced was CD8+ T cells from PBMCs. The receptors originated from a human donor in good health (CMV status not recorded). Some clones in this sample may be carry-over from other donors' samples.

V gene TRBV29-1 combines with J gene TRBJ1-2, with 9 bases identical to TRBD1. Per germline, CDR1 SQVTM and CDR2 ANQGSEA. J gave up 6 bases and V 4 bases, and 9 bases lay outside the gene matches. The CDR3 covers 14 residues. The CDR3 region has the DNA TGCAGCGTTGGTCCCGGGACAGGGACCGATGGCTACACCTTC. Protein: CSVGPGTGTDGYTF.

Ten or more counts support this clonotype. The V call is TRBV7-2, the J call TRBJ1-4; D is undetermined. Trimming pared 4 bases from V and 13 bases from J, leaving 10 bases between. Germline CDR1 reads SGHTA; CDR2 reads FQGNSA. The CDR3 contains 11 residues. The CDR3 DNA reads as TGTGCCAGCAGCTCCGGACCCGGACTGTTTTTT. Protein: CASSSGPGLFF.

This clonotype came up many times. CDR3 loop: CASSLGTGWGGTEAFF. CDR3 DNA sequence: TGTGCCAGCAGCCTCGGGACAGGGTGGGGAGGAACTGAAGCTTTCTTT. This sequence joins TRBV7-6 and TRBJ1-1, with 9 bases that match TRBD1. Trimming at V came to 5 bases and at J to 5 bases, leaving 12 bases not matched to a gene. Per the germline V gene, CDR1 is SGHVS and CDR2 is FNYEAQ. There are 16 residues in the CDR3.

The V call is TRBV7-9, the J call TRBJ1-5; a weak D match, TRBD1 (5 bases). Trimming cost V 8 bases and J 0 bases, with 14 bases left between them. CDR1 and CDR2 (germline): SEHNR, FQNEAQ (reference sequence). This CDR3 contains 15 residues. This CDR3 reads CASEKGGVSNQPQHF. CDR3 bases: TGTGCCAGCGAAAAAGGAGGGGTTAGCAATCAGCCCCAGCATTTT.

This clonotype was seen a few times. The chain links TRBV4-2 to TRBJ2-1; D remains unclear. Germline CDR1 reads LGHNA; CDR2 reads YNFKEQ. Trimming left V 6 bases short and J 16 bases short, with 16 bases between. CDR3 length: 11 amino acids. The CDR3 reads CASSETDLTFF. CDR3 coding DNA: TGTGCCAGCAGTGAGACGGATTTGACATTCTTC.

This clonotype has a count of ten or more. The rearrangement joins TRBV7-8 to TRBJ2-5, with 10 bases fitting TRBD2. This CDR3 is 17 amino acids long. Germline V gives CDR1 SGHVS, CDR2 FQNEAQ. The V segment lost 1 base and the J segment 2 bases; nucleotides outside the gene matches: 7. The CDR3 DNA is TGTGCCAGCAGCTTAGTTGCTAGCGGGGGTTTACAAGAGACCCAGTACTTC. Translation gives CASSLVASGGLQETQYF. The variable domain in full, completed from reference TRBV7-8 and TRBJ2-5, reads GAGVSQSPRYKVAKRGQDVALRCDPISGHVSLFWYQQALGQGPEFLTYFQNEAQLDKSGLPSDRFFAERPEGSVSTLKIQRTQQEDSAVYLCASSLVASGGLQETQYFGPGTRLLVL.

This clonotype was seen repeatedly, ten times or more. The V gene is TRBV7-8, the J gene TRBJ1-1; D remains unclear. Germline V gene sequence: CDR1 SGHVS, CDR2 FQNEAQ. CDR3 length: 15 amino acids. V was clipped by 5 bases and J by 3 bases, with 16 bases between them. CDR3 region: CASSPTRGIDTEAFF. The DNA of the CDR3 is TGTGCCAGCAGCCCGACTCGAGGGATTGACACTGAAGCTTTCTTT.

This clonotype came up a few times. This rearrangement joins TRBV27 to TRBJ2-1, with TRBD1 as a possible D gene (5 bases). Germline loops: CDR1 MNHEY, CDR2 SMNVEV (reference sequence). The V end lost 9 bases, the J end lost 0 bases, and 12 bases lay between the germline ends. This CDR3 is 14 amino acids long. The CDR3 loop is CASRQILSYNEQFF. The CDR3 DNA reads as TGTGCCAGTAGACAGATCCTCTCCTACAATGAGCAGTTCTTC.

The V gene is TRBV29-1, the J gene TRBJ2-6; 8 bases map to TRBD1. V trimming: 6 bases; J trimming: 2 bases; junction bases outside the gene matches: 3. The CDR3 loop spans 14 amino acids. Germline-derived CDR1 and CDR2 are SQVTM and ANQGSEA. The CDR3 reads CSVPDRAGANVLTF. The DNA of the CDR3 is TGCAGCGTCCCGGACAGGGCTGGGGCCAACGTCCTGACTTTC.

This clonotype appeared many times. The CDR3 here is CASSFRSYEQYF. The CDR3, as DNA: TGTGCCAGCAGCTTCCGTAGCTACGAGCAGTACTTC. The chain has TRBV7-9 and TRBJ2-7; no firm D call. Trimming took off 3 bases at V and 3 bases at J, with 6 bases between the two ends. There are 12 residues in the CDR3. In germline, CDR1 is SEHNR, CDR2 FQNEAQ (reference sequence).

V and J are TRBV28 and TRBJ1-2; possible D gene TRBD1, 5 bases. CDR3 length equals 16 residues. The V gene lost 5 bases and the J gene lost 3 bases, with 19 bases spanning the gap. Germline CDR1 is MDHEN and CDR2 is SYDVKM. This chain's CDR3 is CASSIHQRGGHYGYTF. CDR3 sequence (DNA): TGTGCCAGCAGTATCCACCAGAGGGGTGGGCACTATGGCTACACCTTC.

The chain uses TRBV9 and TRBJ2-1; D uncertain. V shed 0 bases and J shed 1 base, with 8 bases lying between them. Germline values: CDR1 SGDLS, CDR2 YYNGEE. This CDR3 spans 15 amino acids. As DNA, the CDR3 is TGTGCCAGCAGCGTAGACGACGGATCCTACAATGAGCAGTTCTTC. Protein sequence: CASSVDDGSYNEQFF.

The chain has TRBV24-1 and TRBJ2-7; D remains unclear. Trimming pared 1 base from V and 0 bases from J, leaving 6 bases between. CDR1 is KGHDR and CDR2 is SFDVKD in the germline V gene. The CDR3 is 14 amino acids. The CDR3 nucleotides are TGTGCCACCAGTGATTTTAACAGCTCCTACGAGCAGTACGTC. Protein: CATSDFNSSYEQYV.

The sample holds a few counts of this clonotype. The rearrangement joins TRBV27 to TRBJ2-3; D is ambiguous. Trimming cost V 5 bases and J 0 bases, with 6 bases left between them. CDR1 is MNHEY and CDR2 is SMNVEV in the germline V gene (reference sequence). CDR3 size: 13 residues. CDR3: CASSPLSTDTQYF. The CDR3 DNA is TGTGCCAGCAGTCCGTTAAGCACAGATACGCAGTATTTT.

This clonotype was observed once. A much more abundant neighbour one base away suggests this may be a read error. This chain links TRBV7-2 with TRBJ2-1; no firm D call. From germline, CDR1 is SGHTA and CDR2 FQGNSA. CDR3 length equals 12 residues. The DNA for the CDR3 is TGTGCCAACAGCCCCGTGAAGAATGAGCAGTTCTTC. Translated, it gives CANSPVKNEQFF.

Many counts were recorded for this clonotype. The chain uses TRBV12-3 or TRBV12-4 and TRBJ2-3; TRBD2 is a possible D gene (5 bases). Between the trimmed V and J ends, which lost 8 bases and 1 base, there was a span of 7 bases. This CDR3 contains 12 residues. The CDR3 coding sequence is TGTGCCAGCGGAGCGGGCACAGATACGCAGTATTTT. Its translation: CASGAGTDTQYF.